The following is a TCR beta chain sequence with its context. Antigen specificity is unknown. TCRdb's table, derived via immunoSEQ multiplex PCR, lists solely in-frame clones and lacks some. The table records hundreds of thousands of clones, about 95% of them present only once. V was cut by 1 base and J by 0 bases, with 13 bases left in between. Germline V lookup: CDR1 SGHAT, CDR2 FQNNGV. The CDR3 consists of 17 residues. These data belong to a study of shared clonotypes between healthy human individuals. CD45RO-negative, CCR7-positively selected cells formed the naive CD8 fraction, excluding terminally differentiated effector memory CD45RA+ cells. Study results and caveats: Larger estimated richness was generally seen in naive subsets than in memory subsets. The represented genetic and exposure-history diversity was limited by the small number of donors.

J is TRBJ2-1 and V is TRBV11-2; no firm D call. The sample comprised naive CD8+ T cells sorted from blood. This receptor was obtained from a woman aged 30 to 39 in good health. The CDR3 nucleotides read TGTGCCAGCAGCTTAGTAGGTAATTTCCGCTCCTACAATGAGCAGTTCTTC. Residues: CASSLVGNFRSYNEQFF.